A selection of T cell receptor beta chains follows, all from one sample in a study of T cells in Graves' hyperthyroidism and ophthalmopathy. Using its own MiXCR run on the multiplex PCR reads, TCRdb lists one record per CDR3 protein. The data contain about 530,000 distinct CDR3 sequences, about a sixth of them singletons. The sequencing sample was made of blood. The receptors here all came from a woman aged 18-29 years with Graves' ophthalmopathy. The CDR3 runs from the conserved cysteine through the conserved F or W. A D gene is named only where the DNA matches it firmly. Some rows mark clone size as missing; the rest say once, few, many or name a class of expanded clone.

>TRBJ2-7|TRBV5-1|12|TRBD1|many
TGCGCCAGCAGCTCGGACAGGGGCGAGCAGTACTTC
CASSSDRGEQYF
>TRBJ2-2|TRBV19|17|TRBD2|-
TGTGCCAGTAGTATACTAGCGGGGGGCATGAACACCGGGGAGCTGTTTTTT
CASSILAGGMNTGELFF
>TRBJ1-2|TRBV6-1|15|TRBD1|-
TGTGCCAGCAGTGAGGTGGTGGGGACAGGGGGGGACTACACCTTC
CASSEVVGTGGDYTF
>TRBJ2-3|TRBV11-2|15|-|few
TGTGCCAGCAGTGGGACCACAACTAGCACAGATACGCAGTATTTT
CASSGTTTSTDTQYF
>TRBJ1-2|TRBV3-1|15|TRBD1|many
TGTGCCAGCAGCCAAAAAGGCCAGGGGGCCTATGGCTACACCTTC
CASSQKGQGAYGYTF
>TRBJ1-2|TRBV2|14|TRBD1|many
TGTGCCAGCAGAGGGACAGCCGTTAACTATGGCTACACCTTC
CASRGTAVNYGYTF
>TRBJ2-3|TRBV7-3|15|TRBD2|-
TGTGCCAGCAGTCGGGGGGGCCCGTATACAGATACGCAGTATTTT
CASSRGGPYTDTQYF
>TRBJ2-3|TRBV28|13|-|many
TGTGCCAGCAGTTTATTACCCGACAGTACGCAGTATTTT
CASSLLPDSTQYF
>TRBJ2-4|TRBV27|14|-|-
TGTGCCAGCAGTTTATCAACAGAGGGAGACATTCAGTACTTC
CASSLSTEGDIQYF
>TRBJ2-3|TRBV20-1|11|-|many
TGCAGTGCAACGCAGGGGGGTACGCAGTATTTT
CSATQGGTQYF
>TRBJ1-2|TRBV7-8|15|-|few
TGTGCCAGCAGCATACGAGGGGCGGTCATGGATGGCTACACCTTC
CASSIRGAVMDGYTF
>TRBJ2-1|TRBV28|17|TRBD2|many
TGTGCCAGCAGTTTACACCAGGGACTAGCGGGGGGGAATGAGCAGTTCTTC
CASSLHQGLAGGNEQFF
>TRBJ1-5|TRBV11-2|14|-|many
TGTGCCAGCAGCTTGGCCCCCTACAATCAGCCCCAGCATTTT
CASSLAPYNQPQHF
>TRBJ2-1|TRBV2|15|TRBD1|many
TGTGCCAGCAGTGGGCGGGACAGGGGCTCCAATGAGCAGTTCTTC
CASSGRDRGSNEQFF
>TRBJ1-1|TRBV27|15|-|many
TGTGCCAGCAGTCCTCGGGGGGGGACCTTAACTGAAGCTTTCTTT
CASSPRGGTLTEAFF
>TRBJ1-2|TRBV10-3|15|TRBD1|few
TGTGCCATCAGTGAGTCTAGGCAGGGGGCAAATGGCTACACCTTC
CAISESRQGANGYTF
>TRBJ2-3|TRBV6-1|14|-|few
TGTGCCAGCACCACGGGACCCTACACAGATACGCAGTATTTT
CASTTGPYTDTQYF
>TRBJ2-3|TRBV6-2/TRBV6-3|17|TRBD2|-
TGTGCCAGCAGTTTCTCTAGCGGGAGGGCCTGGACAGATACGCAGTATTTT
CASSFSSGRAWTDTQYF
>TRBJ1-2|TRBV6-6|14|TRBD1|many
TGTGCCAGCAGTTACGGACAGGGGGAATATGGCTACACCTTC
CASSYGQGEYGYTF
>TRBJ2-5|TRBV28|14|-|many
TGTGCCAGCAGTTCTAGACAGCCTCAAGAGACCCAGTACTTC
CASSSRQPQETQYF
>TRBJ2-2|TRBV6-5|15|-|many
TGTGCCAGCAGTTACATGGACAGCTGGACCGGGGAGCTGTTTTTT
CASSYMDSWTGELFF
>TRBJ2-2|TRBV4-1|13|-|few
TGCGCCAGCAGCGCGATGGGGACCGGGGAGCTGTTTTTT
CASSAMGTGELFF
>TRBJ1-1|TRBV14|16|-|many
TGTGCCAGCAGCCGACAGCCCGGACAGATGAACACTGAAGCTTTCTTT
CASSRQPGQMNTEAFF
>TRBJ2-1|TRBV6-5|16|TRBD2|few
TGTGCCAGCAGTTATCTAGGGACTAGCGGGACCAATGAGCAGTTCTTC
CASSYLGTSGTNEQFF
>TRBJ2-1|TRBV4-1|17|TRBD2|-
TGCGCCAGCAGCCTATACTCCGGGACTAGCGGGATCAATGAGCAGTTCTTC
CASSLYSGTSGINEQFF
>TRBJ2-7|TRBV9|15|TRBD1|few
TGTGCCAGCTCGCCCGAGGGACAGGGAGTCTACGAGCAGTACTTC
CASSPEGQGVYEQYF
>TRBJ2-5|TRBV7-2|16|-|many
TGTGCCAGCAAGGACTGGGCGGCGGGACTCAGAGAGACCCAGTACTTC
CASKDWAAGLRETQYF
>TRBJ2-7|TRBV7-9|15|-|few
TGTGCCAGCGGCTTAGCGGTGGGTGCCTCCTACGAGCAGTACTTC
CASGLAVGASYEQYF
>TRBJ2-5|TRBV28|16|-|many
TGTGCCAGCAGTTTAAGCCCAGGGGTTAGCCAAGAGACCCAGTACTTC
CASSLSPGVSQETQYF
>TRBJ1-2|TRBV30|13|-|few
TGTGCCTGGGGGCCGGGGAGAAGTTATGGCTACACCTTC
CAWGPGRSYGYTF
>TRBJ2-7|TRBV12-3/TRBV12-4|14|-|many
TGTGCCAGCAACCCGGGACATAACTCCTACGAGCAGTACTTC
CASNPGHNSYEQYF
>TRBJ1-1|TRBV18|13|-|many
TGTGCCAGCTCACCAAAGACGAGACGGGAGGCTTTCTTT
CASSPKTRREAFF
>TRBJ2-1|TRBV20-1|15|-|few
TGCAGTGCCAAGAGTAGCAGGAGCTCCTACAATGAGCAGTTCTTC
CSAKSSRSSYNEQFF
>TRBJ2-2|TRBV13|17|-|few
TGTGCCAGCAGCTTGTTTCGTGGGCAACGGGACACCGGGGAGCTGTTTTTT
CASSLFRGQRDTGELFF
>TRBJ2-4|TRBV28|16|TRBD2|few
TGTGCCAGCAGTTCCGAAAGCGGGAGGGCCCAAAACATTCAGTACTTC
CASSSESGRAQNIQYF
>TRBJ1-6|TRBV7-2|17|-|few
TGTGCCAGCAGCTTAATACTCAGGGGAGGCTTAGATTCACCCCTCCACTTT
CASSLILRGGLDSPLHF
>TRBJ2-7|TRBV29-1|17|TRBD2|many
TGCAGCGTTGAAGTAGGAGGGGCGGGGGTTGTCTCCTACGAGCAGTACTTC
CSVEVGGAGVVSYEQYF
>TRBJ1-2|TRBV27|14|-|-
TGTGCCAGCAGGCAAAAGGGGACTCGGAATGGCTACACCTTC
CASRQKGTRNGYTF
>TRBJ2-5|TRBV2|16|-|many
TGTGCCAGCAGACATCTCGGGACCCGCCGGTGGGAGACCCAGTACTTC
CASRHLGTRRWETQYF
>TRBJ2-1|TRBV7-2|15|TRBD1|many
TGTGCCAGCAGCATGTGGACAGGGTTGATGGACGAGCAGTTCTTC
CASSMWTGLMDEQFF
>TRBJ2-3|TRBV12-3/TRBV12-4|17|TRBD2|many
TGTGCCAGCAGTCGCACCCAGGGAGGGGTAACGCCAGATACGCAGTATTTT
CASSRTQGGVTPDTQYF
>TRBJ2-1|TRBV20-1|14|-|many
TGCAGTGCTACGGGGCCAGTCTCCTACAATGAGCAGTTCTTC
CSATGPVSYNEQFF
>TRBJ2-1|TRBV10-3|15|-|many
TGTGCCATCAGTGTGGCGGGGAGCTCCTACAATGAGCAGTTCTTC
CAISVAGSSYNEQFF
>TRBJ2-4|TRBV6-1|14|-|few
TGTGCCAGCAGTGCTCAAGACCCCAAAAACATTCAGTACTTC
CASSAQDPKNIQYF
>TRBJ2-1|TRBV19|14|-|-
TGTGCCAGTATGGAGGAGGGACAGTTCCCAGGGCAGTTCTTC
CASMEEGQFPGQFF
>TRBJ2-5|TRBV7-3|13|TRBD2|few
TGTGCCAGCAGTCGCGGGGGGGGGGAGACCCAGTACTTC
CASSRGGGETQYF
>TRBJ1-2|TRBV5-1|12|-|many
TGCGCCAGCAGCTTGACAGGGCCTGGCTACACCTTC
CASSLTGPGYTF
>TRBJ2-7|TRBV7-2|14|-|many
TGTGCCAGCAGCTTAGTTCTAAATGCCTACGAGCAGTACTTC
CASSLVLNAYEQYF
>TRBJ1-1|TRBV2|14|-|-
TGTGCCAGCAGTGAGGACATTTTGAAGACTGGAGCTTTCTTT
CASSEDILKTGAFF
>TRBJ1-1|TRBV20-1|14|TRBD1|-
TGCAGTGCGTGTGACAGGGGGTCGGGCACTGAAGCTTTCTTT
CSACDRGSGTEAFF
>TRBJ2-5|TRBV3-1|14|TRBD2|many
TGTGCCAGCAGCCAAAGCGGGGGGGAGGAGACCCAGTACTTC
CASSQSGGEETQYF
>TRBJ1-2|TRBV28|13|-|many
TGTGCCAGCAACCCCAAACAGAACTATGGCTACACCTTC
CASNPKQNYGYTF
>TRBJ2-3|TRBV12-3/TRBV12-4|15|-|many
TGTGCCAGCAGCGGACGGGGGGCGCGTGAGGATACGCAGTATTTT
CASSGRGAREDTQYF
>TRBJ2-2|TRBV18|13|-|few
TGTGCCAGCTCACGAGGGTCCGCCGGGGAGCTGTTTTTT
CASSRGSAGELFF
>TRBJ1-5|TRBV28|15|-|many
TGTGCCAGCAGTCTCCGGGCGGGCAGCAATCAGCCCCAGCATTTT
CASSLRAGSNQPQHF
>TRBJ1-2|TRBV11-2|13|-|many
TGTGCCAGCAGCTTTTACAGTAACTATGGCTACACCTTC
CASSFYSNYGYTF
>TRBJ1-2|TRBV2|15|-|many
TGTGCCAGCAAGCTAGGGATCGATCCTAACTATGGCTACACCTTC
CASKLGIDPNYGYTF